This record covers a single TCR beta chain. TCRdb's table, derived via immunoSEQ multiplex PCR, lists solely in-frame clones and lacks some. The sample includes 150,000 to 200,000 clones, over 70% of them seen just once. These data belong to a study of blood T cell repertoires in COVID-19. CDR3 size: 15 residues. Germline lookup yields CDR1 MGHRA and CDR2 YSYEKL. The V gene end was trimmed by 2 bases and the J gene end by 7 bases; junction bases not matched to a gene: 3. This receptor was identified in a woman aged 55-69 years who had recovered from COVID-19. The sequencing input was PBMCs or T cells enriched from blood (not recorded which). This chain joins TRBV4-1 and TRBJ1-6, with 9 bases matching TRBD1. In DNA form, the CDR3 reads TGCGCCAGCAGCCAATGGACAGGGGTGAATTCACCCCTCCACTTT. The encoded protein is CASSQWTGVNSPLHF.